The 11 T cell receptor beta chains reported below all come from one sample, sequenced in a study of OX40 agonist ivuxolimab in advanced cancers. Clones were read by immunoSEQ multiplex PCR, and TCRdb kept only the in-frame ones, dropping some. The sample carries around 99,000 clones, almost 90% recorded once. The sample here was CD4+ or CD8+ T cells sorted from blood, taken in a trial of the OX40 agonist ivuxolimab. The receptors here all came from an adult with an advanced solid tumor such as melanoma, head and neck, liver or kidney cancer.

The genes are TRBV19 and TRBJ1-3; weak D call: TRBD1 (5 bases). Germline V gene lookup returns CDR1 LNHDA and CDR2 SQIVND (reference sequence). The CDR3 consists of 18 residues. V lost 3 bases, J lost 2 bases, and 20 bases lay in between. CDR3 sequence reads: CASSMWYLGGSTGNTIYF. CDR3 coding DNA: TGTGCCAGTAGTATGTGGTATCTCGGGGGGTCAACTGGAAACACCATATATTTT.

This sequence joins TRBV7-2 and TRBJ2-7, with TRBD1 matching over 7 bases. V trimming: 0 bases; J trimming: 3 bases; junction bases outside the gene matches: 8. CDR3 length: 16 residues. The germline CDR1 and CDR2 sequences are SGHTA and FQGNSA. The CDR3 region has the DNA TGTGCCAGCAGCTTAGCCCCCCCGGGACAGATCTACGAGCAGTACTTC. Translated: CASSLAPPGQIYEQYF.

The V and J genes are TRBV27 and TRBJ2-3; no definite D call. The germline V and J ends were trimmed by 4 bases and 3 bases, with 5 bases remaining between them. Germline V gene sequence: CDR1 MNHEY, CDR2 SMNVEV (reference sequence). The CDR3 is made up of 12 amino acids. The CDR3 loop reads CASSSHTDTQYF. As DNA, the CDR3 is TGTGCCAGCAGTTCCCATACAGATACGCAGTATTTT.

The V and J genes are TRBV5-4 and TRBJ2-1, with 9 positions matching TRBD1. Losses at the gene ends were 5 bases for V and 5 bases for J; bases not matched to a gene: 11. Germline V gene data show CDR1 as SGHNT and CDR2 as YYREEE (reference sequence). CDR3 length: 16 amino acids. Here the CDR3 reads CASRHTSGQGHNEQFF. DNA of the CDR3: TGTGCCAGCAGACATACTTCGGGACAGGGCCACAATGAGCAGTTCTTC.

The chain couples TRBV6-1 to TRBJ1-2, with D possibly TRBD1 on 5 matching bases. CDR1 and CDR2 from the germline V gene are MNHNS and SASEGT. This CDR3 comprises 14 residues. The V gene lost 2 bases and the J gene lost 4 bases, with 11 bases spanning the gap. The CDR3 is CASSELTASYGYTF. DNA for the CDR3: TGTGCCAGCAGTGAATTGACAGCCTCCTATGGCTACACCTTC.

V gene TRBV19 combines with J gene TRBJ1-5; 7 bases line up with TRBD1. The CDR3 contains 15 residues. From germline, CDR1 is LNHDA and CDR2 SQIVND (reference sequence). V shed 5 bases and J 9 bases; nucleotides not matched to a gene: 13. The chain's CDR3 is CASSLQTGILGPQHF. The CDR3 DNA follows: TGTGCCAGTAGTCTACAGACAGGGATATTAGGGCCCCAGCATTTT. Full variable domain (remainder filled in from reference TRBV19 and TRBJ1-5): DGGITQSPKYLFRKEGQNVTLSCEQNLNHDAMYWYRQDPGQGLRLIYYSQIVNDFQKGDIAEGYSVSREKKESFPLTVTSAQKNPTAFYLCASSLQTGILGPQHFGDGTRLSIL.

Points on this clone: This sample also contains other DNA sequences that code for the same CDR3. This chain connects TRBV9 to TRBJ1-1; no firm D call. Germline assignment: CDR1 SGDLS and CDR2 YYNGEE. The CDR3 extends over 15 amino acids. The germline V and J ends were trimmed by 1 base and 0 bases, with 10 bases remaining between them. The CDR3 DNA reads as TGTGCCAGCAGCGTACTAGGTAGTCTGAACACTGAAGCTTTCTTT. It codes for CASSVLGSLNTEAFF.

V is TRBV5-1 and J is TRBJ2-7, with D possibly called TRBD1 or TRBD2 (5 bases each). The CDR3 totals 15 residues. Germline loops: CDR1 SGHRS, CDR2 YFSETQ. V was clipped by 4 bases and J by 4 bases, with 18 bases between them. Here the CDR3 DNA reads TGCGCCAGCAGCCCGGCGAGGGACCCCACTTACGAGCAGTACTTC. It translates to CASSPARDPTYEQYF.

V and J are TRBV2 and TRBJ2-5; perhaps TRBD2 as D (5 bases). Trimming took off 7 bases at V and 5 bases at J, with 17 bases between the two ends. This CDR3 region has 14 residues. CDR1 and CDR2 from the germline V gene are SNHLY and FYNNEI. The CDR3 sequence: CASMPSRARETQYF. DNA of the CDR3: TGTGCCAGCATGCCTAGCCGAGCCCGGGAGACCCAGTACTTC.

The V and J genes are TRBV19 and TRBJ1-3; D perhaps matches TRBD1 (6 bases). The V gene's germline CDR1 is LNHDA and CDR2 SQIVND (reference sequence). The V and J ends lost 3 bases and 2 bases respectively, with 14 bases between them. This CDR3 contains 16 residues. This chain's CDR3 is CASSIPQGRTGNTIYF. The CDR3 DNA reads as TGTGCCAGTAGTATTCCACAGGGTCGTACTGGAAACACCATATATTTT.

This chain connects TRBV18 to TRBJ2-1, with no clear D. Germline V CDR1 and CDR2: KGHSH, LQKENI. V shed 3 bases and J shed 2 bases, with 14 bases lying between them. CDR3 length: 16 amino acids. CDR3: CASSPPLWGTYNEQFF. In DNA, the CDR3 is TGTGCCAGCTCACCCCCCCTTTGGGGAACCTACAATGAGCAGTTCTTC. The variable domain in full, with the rest retrieved from reference TRBV18 and TRBJ2-1, is NAGVMQNPRHLVRRRGQEARLRCSPMKGHSHVYWYRQLPEEGLKFMVYLQKENIIDESGMPKERFSAEFPKEGPSILRIQQVVRGDSAAYFCASSPPLWGTYNEQFFGPGTRLTVL.